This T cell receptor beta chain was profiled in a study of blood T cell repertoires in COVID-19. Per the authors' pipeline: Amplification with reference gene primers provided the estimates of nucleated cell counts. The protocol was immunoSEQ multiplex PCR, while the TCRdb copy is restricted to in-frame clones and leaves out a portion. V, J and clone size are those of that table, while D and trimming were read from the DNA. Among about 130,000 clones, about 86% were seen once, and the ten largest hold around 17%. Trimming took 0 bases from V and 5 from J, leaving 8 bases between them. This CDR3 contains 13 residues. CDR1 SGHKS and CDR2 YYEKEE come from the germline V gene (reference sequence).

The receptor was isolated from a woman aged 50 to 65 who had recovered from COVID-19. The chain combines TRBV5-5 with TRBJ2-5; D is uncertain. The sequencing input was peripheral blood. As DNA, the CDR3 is TGTGCCAGCAGCTTGGGGTGGCTTGAGACCCAGTACTTC. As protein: CASSLGWLETQYF. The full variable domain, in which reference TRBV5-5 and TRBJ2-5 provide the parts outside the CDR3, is DAGVTQSPTHLIKTRGQQVTLRCSPISGHKSVSWYQQVLGQGPQFIFQYYEKEERGRGNFPDRFSARQFPNYSSELNVNALLLGDSALYLCASSLGWLETQYFGPGTRLLVL.